This is a list of T cell receptor beta chains from one sample in a study of early T cells in non-severe SARS-CoV-2 infection. Each CDR3 protein is one row after TCRdb ran MiXCR on the 5' RACE reads. The table records under 70,000 distinct CDR3 sequences, 9.5% to 13% of them present only once. Sequencing used whole blood. The receptors were gathered from an adult who was a healthcare worker with PCR-confirmed SARS-CoV-2 infection or an uninfected control (not recorded which). Both conserved end residues are trimmed from each CDR3.

SVEYSGDTQY TRBV29-1
ASSLAFGTSGTSYEQY TRBV13
ASTSTGLAGDQETQY TRBV23-1
SASGAGQEETQY TRBV20-1
ASSLVASVNEQF TRBV5-6
ASSLRAGRETQY TRBV12-3/TRBV12-4
ASSQETSGRAVTQY TRBV4-2
ASSPRAILNTEAF TRBV18
AIRDSGGPSYEQY TRBV10-3
ASSLPGQGNTEAF TRBV3-1
ASSGTGVRGEQY TRBV19
ASSFLGVYGYT TRBV28
ASSFRGPVLGNTIY TRBV12-3/TRBV12-4
ASGTGTGQETQY TRBV12-5
ASSRSSGGPYEQY TRBV12-3/TRBV12-4
ASSQEILAGRDTQY TRBV4-1
ASREDGELF TRBV27
ASSLETSSGNTIY TRBV7-6
ASSSTPPETDTQY TRBV13
ASSYSGVTEAF TRBV6-2/TRBV6-3
ASSFPSVYGYT TRBV7-2
ASGSPQGHYGYT TRBV12-5
ASSSRDRVAGYT TRBV19
ASSQTSGGGNEQF TRBV14
SARESAGYNEQF TRBV20-1
SARVGDYGYT TRBV20-1
ASSYKPTAFANYGYT TRBV6-2/TRBV6-3
ASSLTGLQNTEAF TRBV7-2
SVVTGDGYT TRBV29-1
SARGTAKVLH TRBV20-1
ASSQAPSTGTRGYEQY TRBV4-1
SVDGGGARNTEAF TRBV29-1
ASSLQGNTEAF TRBV5-1
SVAASEQY TRBV29-1
SAREGLAGGRNEQF TRBV20-1
ASSYSTRSSAPNSPLH TRBV6-5
ASTRDTSYEQY TRBV6-6
ASRRGGPNTGELF TRBV2
SVGGGQGVKAHEQY TRBV29-1
ASGSLTLSSGTDTQY TRBV19
SVRRDEAF TRBV29-1
ASSLPNVAGMNTEAF TRBV7-9
ASSAKQGAYGYT TRBV9
ASSTTGGPAYEQY TRBV7-9
SVAAGGPSETQY TRBV29-1
ASSLPGAGEQY TRBV13
SPIVGGRETQY TRBV20-1